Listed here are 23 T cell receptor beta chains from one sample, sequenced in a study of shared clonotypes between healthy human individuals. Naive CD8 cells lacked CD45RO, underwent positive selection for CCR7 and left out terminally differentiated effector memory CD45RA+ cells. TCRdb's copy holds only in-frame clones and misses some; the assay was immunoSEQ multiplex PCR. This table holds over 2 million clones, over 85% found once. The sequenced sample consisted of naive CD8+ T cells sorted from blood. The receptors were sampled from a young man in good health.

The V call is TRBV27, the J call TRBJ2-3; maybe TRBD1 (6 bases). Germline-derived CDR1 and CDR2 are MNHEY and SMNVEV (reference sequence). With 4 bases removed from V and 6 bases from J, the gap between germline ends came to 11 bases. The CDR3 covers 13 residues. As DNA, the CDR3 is TGTGCCAGCAGTTCACAGGGTGATGATACGCAGTATTTT. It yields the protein CASSSQGDDTQYF.

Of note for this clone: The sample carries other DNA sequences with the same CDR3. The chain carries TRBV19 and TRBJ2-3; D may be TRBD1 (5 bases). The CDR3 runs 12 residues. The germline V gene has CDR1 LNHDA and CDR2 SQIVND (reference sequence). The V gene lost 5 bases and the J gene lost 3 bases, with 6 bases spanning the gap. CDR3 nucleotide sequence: TGTGCCAGTAGTCACAGGACAGATACGCAGTATTTT. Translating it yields CASSHRTDTQYF. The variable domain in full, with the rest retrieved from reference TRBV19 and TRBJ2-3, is DGGITQSPKYLFRKEGQNVTLSCEQNLNHDAMYWYRQDPGQGLRLIYYSQIVNDFQKGDIAEGYSVSREKKESFPLTVTSAQKNPTAFYLCASSHRTDTQYFGPGTRLTVL.

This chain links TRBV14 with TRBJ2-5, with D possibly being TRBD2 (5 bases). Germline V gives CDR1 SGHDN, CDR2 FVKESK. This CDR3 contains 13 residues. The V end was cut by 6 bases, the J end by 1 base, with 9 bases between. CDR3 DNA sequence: TGTGCCAGCAGGCCCAGCGGCCAAGAGACCCAGTACTTC. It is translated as CASRPSGQETQYF.

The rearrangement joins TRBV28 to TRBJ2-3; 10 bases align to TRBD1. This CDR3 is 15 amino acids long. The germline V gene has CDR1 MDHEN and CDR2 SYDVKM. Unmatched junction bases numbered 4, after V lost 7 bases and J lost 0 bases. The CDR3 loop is CASTMGQGSTDTQYF. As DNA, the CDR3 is TGTGCCAGCACCATGGGACAGGGGAGCACAGATACGCAGTATTTT.

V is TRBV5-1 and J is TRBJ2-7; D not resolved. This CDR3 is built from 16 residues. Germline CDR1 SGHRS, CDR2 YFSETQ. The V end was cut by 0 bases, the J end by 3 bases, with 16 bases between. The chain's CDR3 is CASSLDWASVHYEQYF. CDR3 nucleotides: TGCGCCAGCAGCTTGGATTGGGCCTCGGTCCACTACGAGCAGTACTTC. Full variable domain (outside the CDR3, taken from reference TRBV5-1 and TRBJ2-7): KAGVTQTPRYLIKTRGQQVTLSCSPISGHRSVSWYQQTPGQGLQFLFEYFSETQRNKGNFPGRFSGRQFSNSRSEMNVSTLELGDSALYLCASSLDWASVHYEQYFGPGTRLTVT.

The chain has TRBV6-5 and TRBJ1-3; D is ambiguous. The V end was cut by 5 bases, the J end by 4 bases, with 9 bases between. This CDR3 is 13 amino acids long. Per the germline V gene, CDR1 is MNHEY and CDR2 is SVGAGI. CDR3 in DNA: TGTGCCAGCAGTCCGGGGTACGGAAACACCATATATTTT. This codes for CASSPGYGNTIYF.

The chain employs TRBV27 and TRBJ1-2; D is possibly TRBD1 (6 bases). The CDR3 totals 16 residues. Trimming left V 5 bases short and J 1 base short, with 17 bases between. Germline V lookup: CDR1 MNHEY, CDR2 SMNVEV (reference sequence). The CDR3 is CASSPSQGILNYGYTF. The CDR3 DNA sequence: TGTGCCAGCAGTCCGTCACAGGGAATCCTTAACTATGGCTACACCTTC.

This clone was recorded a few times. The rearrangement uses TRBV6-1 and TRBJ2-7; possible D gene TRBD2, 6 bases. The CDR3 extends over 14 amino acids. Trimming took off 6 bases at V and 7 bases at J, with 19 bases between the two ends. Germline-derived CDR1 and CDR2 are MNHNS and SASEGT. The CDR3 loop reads CASSGGPSGREQYF. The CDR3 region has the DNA TGTGCCAGCAGCGGGGGACCCTCCGGGCGGGAGCAGTACTTC.

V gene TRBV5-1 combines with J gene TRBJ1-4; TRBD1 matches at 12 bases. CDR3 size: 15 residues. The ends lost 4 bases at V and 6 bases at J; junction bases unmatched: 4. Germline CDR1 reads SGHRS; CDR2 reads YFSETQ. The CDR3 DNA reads TGCGCCAGCAGCCCGGGGACAGGGGGCGATGAAAAACTGTTTTTT. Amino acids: CASSPGTGGDEKLFF.

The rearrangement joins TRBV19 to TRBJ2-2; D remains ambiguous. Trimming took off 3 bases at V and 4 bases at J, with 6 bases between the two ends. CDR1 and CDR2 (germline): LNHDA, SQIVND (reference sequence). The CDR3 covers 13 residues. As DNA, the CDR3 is TGTGCCAGTAGTATTTTGCTCACCGGGGAGCTGTTTTTT. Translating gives CASSILLTGELFF.

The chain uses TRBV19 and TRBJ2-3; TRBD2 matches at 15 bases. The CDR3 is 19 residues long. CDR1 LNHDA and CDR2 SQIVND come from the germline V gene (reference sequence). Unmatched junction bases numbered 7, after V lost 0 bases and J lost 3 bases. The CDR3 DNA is TGTGCCAGTAGTATAGATCCATTGGGGACTAGCGGGAGGACAGATACGCAGTATTTT. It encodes CASSIDPLGTSGRTDTQYF. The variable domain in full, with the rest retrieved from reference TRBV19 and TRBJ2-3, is DGGITQSPKYLFRKEGQNVTLSCEQNLNHDAMYWYRQDPGQGLRLIYYSQIVNDFQKGDIAEGYSVSREKKESFPLTVTSAQKNPTAFYLCASSIDPLGTSGRTDTQYFGPGTRLTVL.

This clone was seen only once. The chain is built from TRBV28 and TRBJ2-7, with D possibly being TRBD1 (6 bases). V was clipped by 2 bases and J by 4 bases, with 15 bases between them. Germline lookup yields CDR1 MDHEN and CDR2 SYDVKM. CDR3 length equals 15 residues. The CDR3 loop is CASSLVTQGEYEQYF. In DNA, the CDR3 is TGTGCCAGCAGTTTAGTCACACAGGGAGAATACGAGCAGTACTTC.

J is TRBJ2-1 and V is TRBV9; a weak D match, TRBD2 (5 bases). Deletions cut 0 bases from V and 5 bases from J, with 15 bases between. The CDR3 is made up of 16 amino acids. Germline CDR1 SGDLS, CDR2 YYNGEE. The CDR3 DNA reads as TGTGCCAGCAGCGTAGCTCGAATAGCGTCCCACAATGAGCAGTTCTTC. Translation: CASSVARIASHNEQFF.

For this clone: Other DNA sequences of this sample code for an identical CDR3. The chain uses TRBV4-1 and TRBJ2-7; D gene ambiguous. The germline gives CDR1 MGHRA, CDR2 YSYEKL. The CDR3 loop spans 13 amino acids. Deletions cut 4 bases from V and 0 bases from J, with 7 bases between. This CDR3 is CASSPRSSYEQYF. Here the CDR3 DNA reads TGCGCCAGCAGCCCTAGGAGCTCCTACGAGCAGTACTTC.

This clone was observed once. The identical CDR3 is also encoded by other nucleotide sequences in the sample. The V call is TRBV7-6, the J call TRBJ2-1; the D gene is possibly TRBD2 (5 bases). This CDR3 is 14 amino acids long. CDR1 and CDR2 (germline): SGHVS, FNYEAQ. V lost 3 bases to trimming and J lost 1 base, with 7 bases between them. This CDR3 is CASSFGDSYNEQFF. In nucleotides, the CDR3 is TGTGCCAGCAGCTTCGGGGATTCCTACAATGAGCAGTTCTTC.

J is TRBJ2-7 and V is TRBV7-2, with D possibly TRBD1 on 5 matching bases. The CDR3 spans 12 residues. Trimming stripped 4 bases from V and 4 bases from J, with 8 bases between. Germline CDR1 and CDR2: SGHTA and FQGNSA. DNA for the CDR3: TGTGCCAGCAGCTCGGACACTTACGAGCAGTACTTC. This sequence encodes CASSSDTYEQYF. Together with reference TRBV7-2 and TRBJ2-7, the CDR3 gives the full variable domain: GAGVSQSPSNKVTEKGKDVELRCDPISGHTALYWYRQSLGQGLEFLIYFQGNSAPDKSGLPSDRFSAERTGGSVSTLTIQRTQQEDSAVYLCASSSDTYEQYFGPGTRLTVT.

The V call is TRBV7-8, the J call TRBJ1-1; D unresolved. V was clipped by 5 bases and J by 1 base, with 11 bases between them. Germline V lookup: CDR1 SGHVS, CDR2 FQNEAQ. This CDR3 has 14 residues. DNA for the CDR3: TGTGCCAGCAGCCTCGGGTTACCGAACACTGAAGCTTTCTTT. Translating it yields CASSLGLPNTEAFF.

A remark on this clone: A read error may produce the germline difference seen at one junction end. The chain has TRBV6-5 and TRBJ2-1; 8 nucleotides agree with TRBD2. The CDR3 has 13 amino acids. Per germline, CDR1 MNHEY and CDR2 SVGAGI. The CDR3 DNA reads TGTGCCAGCAGTTACGGCGTGGGGACTAGAACGGTCTTC. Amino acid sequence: CASSYGVGTRTVF.

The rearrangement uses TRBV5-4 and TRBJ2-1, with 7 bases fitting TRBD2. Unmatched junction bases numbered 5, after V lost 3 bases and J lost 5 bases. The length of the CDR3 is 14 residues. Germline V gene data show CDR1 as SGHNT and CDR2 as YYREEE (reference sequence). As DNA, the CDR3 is TGTGCCAGCAGCTGGGAGCTAGCGGACAATGAGCAGTTCTTC. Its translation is CASSWELADNEQFF.

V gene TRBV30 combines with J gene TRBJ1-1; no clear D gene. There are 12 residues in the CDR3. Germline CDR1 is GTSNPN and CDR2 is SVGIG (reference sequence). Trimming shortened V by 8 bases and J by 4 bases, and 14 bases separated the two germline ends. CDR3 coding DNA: TGTGCCAGACTCCTTATACCCACTGAAGCTTTCTTT. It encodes CARLLIPTEAFF.

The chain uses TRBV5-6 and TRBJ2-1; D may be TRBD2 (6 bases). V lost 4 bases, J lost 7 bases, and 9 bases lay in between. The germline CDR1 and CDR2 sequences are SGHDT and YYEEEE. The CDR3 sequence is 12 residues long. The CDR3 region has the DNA TGTGCCAGCAGCGCTCTAGCGAATGAGCAGTTCTTC. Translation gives CASSALANEQFF.

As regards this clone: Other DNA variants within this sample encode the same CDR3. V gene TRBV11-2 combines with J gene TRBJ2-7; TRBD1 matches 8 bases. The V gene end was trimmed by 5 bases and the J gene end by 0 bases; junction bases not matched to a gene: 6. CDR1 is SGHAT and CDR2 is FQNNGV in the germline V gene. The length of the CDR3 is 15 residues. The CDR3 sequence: CASSLGTGSSYEQYF. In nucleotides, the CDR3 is TGTGCCAGCAGCCTCGGGACAGGTAGCTCCTACGAGCAGTACTTC.

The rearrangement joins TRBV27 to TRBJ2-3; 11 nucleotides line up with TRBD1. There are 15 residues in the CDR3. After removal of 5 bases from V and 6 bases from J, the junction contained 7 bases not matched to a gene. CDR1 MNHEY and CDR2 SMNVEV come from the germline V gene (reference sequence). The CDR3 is CASSQGTGGGDTQYF. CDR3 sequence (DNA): TGTGCCAGCAGTCAAGGGACAGGGGGAGGCGATACGCAGTATTTT.